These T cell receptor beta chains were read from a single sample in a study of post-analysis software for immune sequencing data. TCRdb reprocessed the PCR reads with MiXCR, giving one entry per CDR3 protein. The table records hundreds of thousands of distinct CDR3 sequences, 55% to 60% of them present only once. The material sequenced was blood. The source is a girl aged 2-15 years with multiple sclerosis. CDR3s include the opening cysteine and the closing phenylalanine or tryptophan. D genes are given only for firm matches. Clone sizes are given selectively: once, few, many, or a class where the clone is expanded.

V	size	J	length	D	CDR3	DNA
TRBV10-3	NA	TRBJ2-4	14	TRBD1	CAIRRTGDWLEQYF	TGTGCCATCAGGCGGACAGGGGACTGGTTGGAGCAGTACTTC
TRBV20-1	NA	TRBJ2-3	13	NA	CSSGTWHTDTQYF	TGCAGTTCCGGGACTTGGCACACAGATACGCAGTATTTT
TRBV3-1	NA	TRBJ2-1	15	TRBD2	CASSQVLAGYNEQFF	TGTGCCAGCAGCCAAGTCCTAGCGGGGTACAATGAGCAGTTCTTC
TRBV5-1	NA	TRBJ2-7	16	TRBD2	CASSLVAGEYLYEQYF	TGCGCCAGCAGCTTGGTCGCGGGAGAGTATCTCTACGAGCAGTACTTC
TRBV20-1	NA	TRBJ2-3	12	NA	CSASEVVGTQYF	TGCAGTGCTAGCGAAGTGGTGGGTACGCAGTATTTT
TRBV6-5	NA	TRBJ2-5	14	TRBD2	CASSRRGGRETQYF	TGTGCCAGCAGTCGTCGGGGGGGACGGGAGACCCAGTACTTC
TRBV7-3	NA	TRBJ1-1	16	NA	CASSLRHGTALTEAFF	TGTGCCAGCAGCTTACGCCATGGGACGGCCCTCACTGAAGCTTTCTTT
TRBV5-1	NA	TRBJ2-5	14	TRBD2	CASSPTSGSKTQYF	TGCGCCAGCAGCCCGACTAGCGGGAGCAAGACCCAGTACTTC
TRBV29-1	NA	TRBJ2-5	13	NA	CSWGASGGETQYF	TGCAGTTGGGGGGCTAGCGGAGGGGAGACCCAGTACTTC
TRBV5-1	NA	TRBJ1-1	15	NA	CASSLEQVRNTEAFF	TGCGCCAGCAGCTTAGAACAGGTTCGGAACACTGAAGCTTTCTTT
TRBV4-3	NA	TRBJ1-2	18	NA	CASSQEVLRVPGSGGYTF	TGCGCCAGCAGCCAAGAAGTCCTTAGGGTGCCCGGGTCGGGCGGCTACACCTTC
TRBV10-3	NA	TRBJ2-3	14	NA	CAVSTPGRTDTQYF	TGTGCCGTATCGACCCCGGGACGCACAGATACGCAGTATTTT
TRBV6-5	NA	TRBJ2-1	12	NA	CASSRRDNEQFF	TGTGCCAGCAGTAGGCGTGACAATGAGCAGTTCTTC
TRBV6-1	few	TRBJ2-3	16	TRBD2	CASSEASGGGTDTQYF	TGTGCCAGCAGTGAAGCGTCGGGAGGCGGCACAGATACGCAGTATTTT
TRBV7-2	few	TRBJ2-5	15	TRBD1	CASSLGDRREETQYF	TGTGCCAGCAGCTTAGGGGACAGGAGGGAAGAGACCCAGTACTTC
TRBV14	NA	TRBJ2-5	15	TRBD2	CASRKAGGSQQTQYF	TGTGCCAGCAGGAAAGCGGGAGGGTCACAACAGACCCAGTACTTC
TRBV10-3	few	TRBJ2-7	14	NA	CAISEIGDLTEQYF	TGTGCCATCAGTGAGATCGGGGATTTGACCGAGCAGTACTTC
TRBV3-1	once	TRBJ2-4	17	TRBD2	CASSQERVRLAGGEQYF	TGTGCCAGCAGCCAAGAACGGGTGCGCCTAGCGGGAGGAGAGCAGTACTTT
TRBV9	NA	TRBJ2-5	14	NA	CASSVLDNQETQYF	TGTGCCAGCAGCGTATTGGACAACCAAGAGACCCAGTACTTC
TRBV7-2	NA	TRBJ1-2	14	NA	CASSPEWGLDGYTF	TGTGCCAGCAGCCCAGAGTGGGGCCTGGATGGCTACACCTTC
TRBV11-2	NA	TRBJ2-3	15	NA	CASSFSGAWTDTQYF	TGTGCCAGCAGCTTTTCGGGGGCTTGGACAGATACGCAGTATTTT
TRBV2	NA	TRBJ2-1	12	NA	CASRAEGHEQFF	TGTGCCAGCAGGGCAGAGGGGCATGAGCAGTTCTTC
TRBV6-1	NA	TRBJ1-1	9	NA	CASSSRAFF	TGTGCCAGCAGCAGCAGAGCTTTCTTT
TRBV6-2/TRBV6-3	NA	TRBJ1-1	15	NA	CASRPPQAMNTEAFF	TGTGCCAGCAGACCCCCACAGGCCATGAACACTGAAGCTTTCTTT
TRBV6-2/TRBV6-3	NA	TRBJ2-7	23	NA	CASSYSAGPRTPRRTGLSYEQYF	TGTGCCAGCAGTTACTCGGCGGGGCCCCGTACTCCCAGAAGGACAGGACTCTCCTACGAGCAGTACTTC
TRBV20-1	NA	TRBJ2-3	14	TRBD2	CSAWTSGKADTQYF	TGCAGTGCTTGGACTAGCGGGAAAGCAGATACGCAGTATTTT
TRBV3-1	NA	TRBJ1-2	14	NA	CASSQVGWSDGYTF	TGTGCCAGCAGCCAAGTGGGATGGAGTGACGGCTACACCTTC
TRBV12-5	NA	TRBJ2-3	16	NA	CARTLLSKGVTDTQYF	TGTGCTAGGACCCTCCTTTCAAAGGGTGTGACAGATACGCAGTATTTT
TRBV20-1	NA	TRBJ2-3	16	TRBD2	CSAESLAGDRTDTQYF	TGCAGTGCGGAGAGTTTAGCGGGGGACCGCACAGATACGCAGTATTTT
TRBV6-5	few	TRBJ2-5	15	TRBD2	CASSYSTGGQETQYF	TGTGCCAGCAGTTACTCGACCGGGGGGCAAGAGACCCAGTACTTC
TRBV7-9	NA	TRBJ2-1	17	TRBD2	CASSSPIEGRERDEQFF	TGTGCCAGCAGCTCTCCTATTGAAGGGCGGGAGAGGGATGAGCAGTTCTTC
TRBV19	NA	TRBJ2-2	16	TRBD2	CASSILAGDYTGELFF	TGTGCCAGTAGTATACTGGCGGGAGACTACACCGGGGAGCTGTTTTTT
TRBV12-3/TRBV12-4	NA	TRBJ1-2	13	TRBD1	CASTTLTGYGYTF	TGTGCCAGCACCACCCTGACAGGGTACGGCTACACCTTC
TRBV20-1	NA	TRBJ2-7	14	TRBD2	CSAQTSRASYEQYF	TGCAGTGCACAGACTAGCAGAGCCTCCTACGAGCAGTACTTC
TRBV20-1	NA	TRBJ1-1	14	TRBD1	CSAKTDRGVTEAFF	TGCAGTGCTAAAACTGACAGGGGTGTCACTGAAGCTTTCTTT
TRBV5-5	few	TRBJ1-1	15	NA	CASSLTPTGNTEAFF	TGTGCCAGCAGCTTGACCCCGACAGGGAACACTGAAGCTTTCTTT
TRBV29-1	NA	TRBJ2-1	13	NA	CSVDGVQGNEQFF	TGCAGCGTTGACGGAGTACAGGGTAATGAGCAGTTCTTC